This TCR beta chain was identified in a study of identical twins. TCRdb re-called the 5' RACE reads through MiXCR, storing one row per CDR3 protein. The sample shows about 430,000 distinct CDR3 sequences, 15% to 20% of them seen only once. Trimming took off 9 bases at V and 8 bases at J, with 15 bases between the two ends. The CDR3 totals 12 residues. Looked up from germline, CDR1 is KGHDR and CDR2 is SFDVKD. This clonotype was found a few times. Source material: naive T cells sorted from blood. The genes are TRBV24-1 and TRBJ1-2; tentatively, D is TRBD1 (6 bases). The receptor was derived from a man over 45 in good health. Here the CDR3 DNA reads TGTGCCACCTCGTCGCAGGGGCTAGGCTACACCTTC. Protein: CATSSQGLGYTF.